The rows below give T cell receptor beta chains drawn from one sample of a study of blood T cell repertoires in COVID-19. TCRdb's table, derived via immunoSEQ multiplex PCR, lists solely in-frame clones and lacks some. Found here are approximately 160,000 clones, around 82% of them singletons; the top ten hold around 6%. Sequencing used PBMCs or T cells enriched from blood (not recorded which). The receptor set was obtained from a man aged 35 to 55 who had recovered from COVID-19. The CDR3 runs from the conserved cysteine through the conserved F or W. A D gene is named only where the DNA matches it firmly.

D gene	V gene	J gene	CDR3 protein
TRBD2	TRBV6-5	TRBJ2-7	CASSYGGGAHHYEQYF
-	TRBV5-1	TRBJ2-2	CASSISGTPTGELFF
TRBD2	TRBV6-5	TRBJ2-2	CASSFRLAGMEGELFF
-	TRBV18	TRBJ2-2	CASSDRVDTGELFF
-	TRBV7-8	TRBJ2-7	CASSTYSTTYEQYF
-	TRBV4-1	TRBJ1-2	CASSTGFDYGYTF
-	TRBV6-6	TRBJ2-5	CASSSLDSQETQYF
TRBD1	TRBV5-1	TRBJ1-4	CASRQGANEKLFF
TRBD1	TRBV5-1	TRBJ2-1	CASSSGTARIYNEQFF
TRBD2	TRBV24-1	TRBJ2-3	CATSDSLAGVSGTQYF
-	TRBV5-1	TRBJ1-1	CASSLVVSSPEAFF
-	TRBV24-1	TRBJ1-2	CATRQNYPNYGYTF
TRBD2	TRBV3-1/TRBV3-2	TRBJ2-5	CASRREPGLAEETQYF
-	TRBV11-2	TRBJ2-5	CASSLRRLGRETQYF
TRBD1	TRBV5-1	TRBJ2-1	CASSETGETYNEQFF
-	TRBV5-1	TRBJ2-5	CASSLARETQYF
-	TRBV6-5	TRBJ1-2	CASSSQTGSRGYGYTF
-	TRBV10-1	TRBJ1-5	CASRSGRQPQHF
TRBD2	TRBV4-1	TRBJ2-3	CASSQLAGVADTQYF
TRBD1	TRBV30	TRBJ1-2	CAWSGTGGVYGYTF
-	TRBV7-3	TRBJ2-5	CASSPSGPEGETQYF
-	TRBV5-1	TRBJ2-3	CASSLGQGPEDTQYF
-	TRBV5-1	TRBJ2-2	CASRLGGAGTGELFF
-	TRBV5-1	TRBJ1-1	CASSLVGGRTEAFF
TRBD2	TRBV6-6	TRBJ2-5	CATGGLGRETQYF
-	TRBV14	TRBJ1-1	CASSLQQGNTEAFF
TRBD1	TRBV24-1	TRBJ2-1	CATSDTGTEYYNEQFF
-	TRBV4-1	TRBJ1-1	CASSQTANTEAFF
-	TRBV2	TRBJ2-4	CASSVRLQVAKSIQYF
-	TRBV6-5	TRBJ1-6	CASSYEGRGQSPLHF
TRBD1	TRBV10-1	TRBJ2-2	CASTTGDTGELFF
TRBD1	TRBV10-3	TRBJ1-1	CAISEGGGQGVEAFF
-	TRBV5-1	TRBJ2-1	CASSLGDGLSYNEQFF